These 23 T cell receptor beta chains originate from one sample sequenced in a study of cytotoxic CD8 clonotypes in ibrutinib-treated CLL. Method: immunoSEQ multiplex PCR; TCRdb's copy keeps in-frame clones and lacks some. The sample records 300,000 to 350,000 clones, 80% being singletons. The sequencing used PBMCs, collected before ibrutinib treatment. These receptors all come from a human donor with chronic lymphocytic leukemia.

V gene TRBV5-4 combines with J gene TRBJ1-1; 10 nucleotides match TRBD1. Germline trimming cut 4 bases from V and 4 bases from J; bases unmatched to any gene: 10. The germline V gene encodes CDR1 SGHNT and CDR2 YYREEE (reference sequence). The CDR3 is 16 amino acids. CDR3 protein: CASSVGQGKGGTEAFF. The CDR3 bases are TGTGCCAGCAGCGTGGGACAGGGGAAGGGCGGCACTGAAGCTTTCTTT.

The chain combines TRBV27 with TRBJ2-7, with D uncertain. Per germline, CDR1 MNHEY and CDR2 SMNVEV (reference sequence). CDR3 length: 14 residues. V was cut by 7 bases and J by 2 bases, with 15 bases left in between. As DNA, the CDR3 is TGTGCCAGCAAAGGGTCGGCGGATCCCTACGAGCAGTACTTC. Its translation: CASKGSADPYEQYF.

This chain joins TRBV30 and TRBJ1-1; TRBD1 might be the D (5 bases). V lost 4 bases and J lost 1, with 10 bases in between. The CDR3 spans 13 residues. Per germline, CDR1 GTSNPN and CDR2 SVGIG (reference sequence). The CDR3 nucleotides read TGTGCCTGGAAGGAGACAGAGAACACTGAAGCTTTCTTT. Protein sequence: CAWKETENTEAFF. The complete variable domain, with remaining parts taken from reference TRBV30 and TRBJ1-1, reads SQTIHQWPATLVQPVGSPLSLECTVEGTSNPNLYWYRQAAGRGLQLLFYSVGIGQISSEVPQNLSASRPQDRQFILSSKKLLLSDSGFYLCAWKETENTEAFFGQGTRLTVV.

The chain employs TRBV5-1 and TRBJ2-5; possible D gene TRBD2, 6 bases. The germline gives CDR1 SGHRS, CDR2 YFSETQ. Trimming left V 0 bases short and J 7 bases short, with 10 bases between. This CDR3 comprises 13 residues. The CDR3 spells CASSLAQGGTQYF. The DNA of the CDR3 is TGCGCCAGCAGCTTGGCTCAGGGAGGGACCCAGTACTTC.

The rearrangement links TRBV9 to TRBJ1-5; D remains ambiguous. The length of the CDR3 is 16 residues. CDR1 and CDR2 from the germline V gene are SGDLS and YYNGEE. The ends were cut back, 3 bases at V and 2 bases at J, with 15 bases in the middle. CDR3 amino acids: CASSDDGPSGNQPQHF. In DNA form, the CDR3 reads TGTGCCAGCAGCGACGACGGACCTTCTGGCAATCAGCCCCAGCATTTT.

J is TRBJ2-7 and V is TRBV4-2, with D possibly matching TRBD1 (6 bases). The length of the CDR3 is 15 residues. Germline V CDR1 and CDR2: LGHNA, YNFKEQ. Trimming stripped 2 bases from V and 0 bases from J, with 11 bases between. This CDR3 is CASSQTTGNSYEQYF. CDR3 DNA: TGTGCCAGCAGCCAAACCACAGGGAACTCCTACGAGCAGTACTTC.

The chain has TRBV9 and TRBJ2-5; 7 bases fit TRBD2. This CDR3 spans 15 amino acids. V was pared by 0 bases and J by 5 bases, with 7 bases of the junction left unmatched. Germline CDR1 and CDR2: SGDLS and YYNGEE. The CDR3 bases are TGTGCCAGCAGCGTAGTGGGGCTAGCGGTCGAGACCCAGTACTTC. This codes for CASSVVGLAVETQYF.

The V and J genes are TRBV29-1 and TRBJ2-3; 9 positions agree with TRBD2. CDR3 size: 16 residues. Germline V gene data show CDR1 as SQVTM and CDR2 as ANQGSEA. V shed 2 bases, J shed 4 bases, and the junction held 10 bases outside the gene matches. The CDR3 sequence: CSVELLVAGVSDTQYF. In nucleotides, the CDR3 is TGCAGCGTTGAACTTTTGGTAGCGGGAGTATCAGATACGCAGTATTTT.

In DNA form, the CDR3 reads TGTGCCAGCAGCTTGGAAGCGAACACTGAAGCTTTCTTT. Translated, it gives CASSLEANTEAFF. The gene calls are TRBV7-3 and TRBJ1-1, with D unresolved. The length of the CDR3 is 13 residues. Germline-derived CDR1 and CDR2 are SGHTA and FQGTGA. V lost 3 bases and J lost 1, with 6 bases in between.

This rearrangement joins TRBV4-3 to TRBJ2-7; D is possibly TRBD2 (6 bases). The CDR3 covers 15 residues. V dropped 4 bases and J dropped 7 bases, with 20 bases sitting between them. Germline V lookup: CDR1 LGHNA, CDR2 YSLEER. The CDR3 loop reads CASSRTTTVAGEQYF. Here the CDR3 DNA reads TGCGCCAGCAGCCGAACGACTACAGTCGCGGGGGAGCAGTACTTC.

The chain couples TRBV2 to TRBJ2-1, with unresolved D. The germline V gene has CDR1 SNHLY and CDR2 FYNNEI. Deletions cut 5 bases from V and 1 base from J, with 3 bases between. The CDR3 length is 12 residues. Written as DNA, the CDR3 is TGTGCCAGCAGTAAATCCTACAATGAGCAGTTCTTC. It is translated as CASSKSYNEQFF.

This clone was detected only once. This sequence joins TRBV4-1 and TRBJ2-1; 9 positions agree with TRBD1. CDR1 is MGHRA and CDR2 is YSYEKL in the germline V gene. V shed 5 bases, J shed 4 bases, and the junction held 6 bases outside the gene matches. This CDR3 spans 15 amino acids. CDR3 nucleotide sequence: TGCGCCAGCAGCAGCGGGACAGGGATATACAATGAGCAGTTCTTC. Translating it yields CASSSGTGIYNEQFF.

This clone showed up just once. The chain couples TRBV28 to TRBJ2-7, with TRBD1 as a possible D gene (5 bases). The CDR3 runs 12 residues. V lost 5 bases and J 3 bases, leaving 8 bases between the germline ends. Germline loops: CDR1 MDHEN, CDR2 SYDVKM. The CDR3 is CASSPGFYEQYF. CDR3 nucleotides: TGTGCCAGCAGTCCAGGGTTCTACGAGCAGTACTTC.

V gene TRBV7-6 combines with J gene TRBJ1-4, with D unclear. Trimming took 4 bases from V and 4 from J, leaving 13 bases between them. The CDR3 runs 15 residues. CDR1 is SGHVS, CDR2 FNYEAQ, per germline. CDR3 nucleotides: TGTGCCAGCAGCTACGCCCCCGCCGGTAATGAAAAACTGTTTTTT. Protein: CASSYAPAGNEKLFF.

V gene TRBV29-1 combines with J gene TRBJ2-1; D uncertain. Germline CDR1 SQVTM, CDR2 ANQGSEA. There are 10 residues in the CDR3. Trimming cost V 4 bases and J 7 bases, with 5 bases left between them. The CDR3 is CSVGGNEQFF. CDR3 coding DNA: TGCAGCGTTGGTGGGAATGAGCAGTTCTTC.

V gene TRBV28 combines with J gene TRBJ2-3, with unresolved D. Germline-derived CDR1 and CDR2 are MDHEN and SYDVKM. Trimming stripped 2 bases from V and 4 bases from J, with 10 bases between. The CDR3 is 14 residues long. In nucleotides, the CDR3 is TGTGCCAGCAGTTTAGGTGGAGTCGCAGATACGCAGTATTTT. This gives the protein CASSLGGVADTQYF. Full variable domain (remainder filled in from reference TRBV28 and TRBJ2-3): DVKVTQSSRYLVKRTGEKVFLECVQDMDHENMFWYRQDPGLGLRLIYFSYDVKMKEKGDIPEGYSVSREKKERFSLILESASTNQTSMYLCASSLGGVADTQYFGPGTRLTVL.

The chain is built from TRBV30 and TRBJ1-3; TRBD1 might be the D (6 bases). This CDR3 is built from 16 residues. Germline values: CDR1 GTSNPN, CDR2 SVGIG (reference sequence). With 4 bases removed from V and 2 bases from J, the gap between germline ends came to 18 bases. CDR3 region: CAWMKPNRETGNTIYF. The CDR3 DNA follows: TGTGCCTGGATGAAACCAAACAGGGAAACTGGAAACACCATATATTTT.

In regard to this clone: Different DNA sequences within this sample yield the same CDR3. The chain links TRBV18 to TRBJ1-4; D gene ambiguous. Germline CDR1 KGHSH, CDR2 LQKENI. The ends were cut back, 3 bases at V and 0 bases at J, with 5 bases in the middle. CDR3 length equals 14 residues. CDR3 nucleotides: TGTGCCAGCTCACCGACGGCAACTAATGAAAAACTGTTTTTT. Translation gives CASSPTATNEKLFF.

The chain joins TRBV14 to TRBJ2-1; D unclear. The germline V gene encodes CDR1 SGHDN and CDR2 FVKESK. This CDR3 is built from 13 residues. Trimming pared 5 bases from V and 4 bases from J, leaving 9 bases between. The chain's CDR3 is CASSVQRYNEQFF. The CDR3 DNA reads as TGTGCCAGCAGCGTGCAACGGTACAATGAGCAGTTCTTC. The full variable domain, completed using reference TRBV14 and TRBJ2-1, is EAGVTQFPSHSVIEKGQTVTLRCDPISGHDNLYWYRRVMGKEIKFLLHFVKESKQDESGMPNNRFLAERTGGTYSTLKVQPAELEDSGVYFCASSVQRYNEQFFGPGTRLTVL.

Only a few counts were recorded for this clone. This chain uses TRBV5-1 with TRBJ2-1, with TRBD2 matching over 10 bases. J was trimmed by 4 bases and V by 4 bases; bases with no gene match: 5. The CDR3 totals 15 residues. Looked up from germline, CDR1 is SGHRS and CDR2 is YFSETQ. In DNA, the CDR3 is TGCGCCAGCAGCACCGAACTAGCGGGGTACAATGAGCAGTTCTTC. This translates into CASSTELAGYNEQFF.

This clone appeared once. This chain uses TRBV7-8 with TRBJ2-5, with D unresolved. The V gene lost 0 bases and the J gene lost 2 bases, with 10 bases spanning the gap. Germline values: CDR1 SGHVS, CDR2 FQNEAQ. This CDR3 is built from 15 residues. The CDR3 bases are TGTGCCAGCAGCTTAGCGCGATTGCGGCAAGAGACCCAGTACTTC. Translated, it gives CASSLARLRQETQYF.

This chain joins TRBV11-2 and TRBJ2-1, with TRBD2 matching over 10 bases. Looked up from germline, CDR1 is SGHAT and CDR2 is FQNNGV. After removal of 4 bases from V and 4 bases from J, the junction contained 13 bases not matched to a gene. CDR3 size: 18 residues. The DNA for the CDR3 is TGTGCCAGCAGCTCAATCGTCGGAGCGGGAGGGAGATACAATGAGCAGTTCTTC. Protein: CASSSIVGAGGRYNEQFF.

CDR3 sequence (DNA): TGCGCCAGCAGCCGCGGACAGTATACCTACGAGCAGTACTTC. Translating gives CASSRGQYTYEQYF. The chain carries TRBV4-1 and TRBJ2-7; tentative D call: TRBD1 (6 bases). The CDR3 consists of 14 residues. Germline loops: CDR1 MGHRA, CDR2 YSYEKL. Trimming pared 4 bases from V and 2 bases from J, leaving 12 bases between.